Below, one TCR beta chain is given with its context. Its specificity is unknown. The CDR3 is made up of 14 amino acids. V lost 3 bases, J lost 1 base, and 9 bases lay in between. The germline V gene encodes CDR1 ENHRY and CDR2 SYGVKD. The libraries were made with immunoSEQ v3.0 at survey level. Assay used: immunoSEQ multiplex PCR; TCRdb lists only in-frame clones, some missing. This repertoire shows about 34,000 clones, approximately 93% found once; its top ten account for roughly 4%. This sample is drawn from a study of long-term antiretroviral therapy in people with HIV. Findings and limits, study-wide: Clones that had undergone expansion before ART prevailed in the repertoire throughout all time points. ART adherence, viral resistance and therapy changes were not recorded. Repertoires with HIV possessed tighter CDR3 length spans than those of controls. Following ART, diversity rose but still fell short of transplant donor controls.

The source of this sequence is a woman aged 50 to 60 with HIV. This sequence joins TRBV10-3 and TRBJ1-1; D gene ambiguous. Material: unsorted PBMCs, obtained just over 5 years after starting antiretroviral therapy. The CDR3 sequence: CAISERAKNTEAFF. CDR3 sequence (DNA): TGTGCCATCAGTGAAAGGGCGAAGAACACTGAAGCTTTCTTT.